One sample yielded the 23 T cell receptor beta chains listed below, sequenced in a study of blood T cell repertoires in COVID-19. Method: immunoSEQ multiplex PCR; TCRdb's copy keeps in-frame clones and lacks some. This table has over 100,000 clones, approximately 81% appearing once. The sequenced material came from peripheral blood. These receptors were taken from a woman of 80 years or more with acute or convalescent COVID-19.

This chain connects TRBV6-6 to TRBJ1-4; D might be TRBD1 (5 bases). Trimming stripped 0 bases from V and 3 bases from J, with 11 bases between. CDR1 and CDR2 from the germline V gene are MNHNY and SVGAGI (reference sequence). The CDR3 consists of 16 residues. DNA for the CDR3: TGTGCCAGCAGTTACTCGAGGACACTATCTAATGAAAAACTGTTTTTT. Translated: CASSYSRTLSNEKLFF.

This chain uses TRBV7-2 with TRBJ1-1; no firm D call. Germline CDR1 SGHTA, CDR2 FQGNSA. The germline V and J ends were trimmed by 0 bases and 1 base, with 6 bases remaining between them. The CDR3 spans 14 residues. In DNA, the CDR3 is TGTGCCAGCAGCTTAGCTCGGTGGAACACTGAAGCTTTCTTT. Protein: CASSLARWNTEAFF. Variable domain in full (rest from reference TRBV7-2 and TRBJ1-1): GAGVSQSPSNKVTEKGKDVELRCDPISGHTALYWYRQSLGQGLEFLIYFQGNSAPDKSGLPSDRFSAERTGGSVSTLTIQRTQQEDSAVYLCASSLARWNTEAFFGQGTRLTVV.

J is TRBJ2-1 and V is TRBV5-1; D may be TRBD1 (6 bases). Germline CDR1 SGHRS, CDR2 YFSETQ. Trimming cost V 0 bases and J 8 bases, with 12 bases left between them. There are 14 residues in the CDR3. CDR3: CASSLAGAGDEQFF. CDR3 DNA sequence: TGCGCCAGCAGCTTGGCCGGGGCAGGGGATGAGCAGTTCTTC.

The CDR3 here is CASSERLAGLGGELFF. CDR3 nucleotide sequence: TGCGCCAGCAGCGAGCGACTAGCGGGATTAGGCGGGGAGCTGTTTTTT. The V and J genes are TRBV4-3 and TRBJ2-2; 11 bases align to TRBD2. The ends lost 5 bases at V and 7 bases at J; junction bases unmatched: 9. From germline, CDR1 is LGHNA and CDR2 YSLEER. The CDR3 spans 16 residues.

The chain employs TRBV28 and TRBJ2-4; no clear D. Per the germline V gene, CDR1 is MDHEN and CDR2 is SYDVKM. Trimming left V 2 bases short and J 2 bases short, with 13 bases between. This CDR3 comprises 16 residues. CDR3 amino acids: CASSLGPGASKNIQYF. The CDR3 coding sequence is TGTGCCAGCAGTTTAGGTCCCGGAGCCTCCAAAAACATTCAGTACTTC.

This chain joins TRBV10-3 and TRBJ1-4; D is possibly TRBD1 (5 bases). Germline loops: CDR1 ENHRY, CDR2 SYGVKD. This CDR3 is built from 14 residues. V was shortened by 2 bases and J by 8 bases, with 12 bases between the two germline ends. CDR3 in amino acids: CAISEGQGGEKLFF. CDR3 sequence (DNA): TGTGCCATCAGTGAGGGGCAGGGAGGCGAAAAACTGTTTTTT.

This chain connects TRBV3-1 (or the pseudogene TRBV3-2) to TRBJ1-2; perhaps TRBD1 as D (6 bases). The germline V and J ends were trimmed by 0 bases and 2 bases, with 13 bases remaining between them. CDR3 length: 16 residues. The V gene's germline CDR1 is LGHDT and CDR2 YNNKEL (reference sequence). The CDR3 sequence is CASSQDWAGANYGYTF. CDR3 coding DNA: TGTGCCAGCAGCCAAGATTGGGCAGGGGCGAACTATGGCTACACCTTC.

The V gene is TRBV19, the J gene TRBJ1-5; D is possibly TRBD1 (5 bases). Trimming took off 5 bases at V and 2 bases at J, with 16 bases between the two ends. This CDR3 is 16 amino acids long. The germline gives CDR1 LNHDA, CDR2 SQIVND (reference sequence). CDR3 region: CASSPGQGYGNQPQHF. CDR3 in DNA: TGTGCCAGTAGTCCCGGGCAGGGATACGGCAATCAGCCCCAGCATTTT.

This clone was observed a single time. The rearrangement uses TRBV6-4 and TRBJ2-3; D ambiguous. From germline, CDR1 is MRHNA and CDR2 SNTAGT. This CDR3 spans 14 amino acids. The germline V and J ends were trimmed by 0 bases and 5 bases, with 9 bases remaining between them. CDR3 nucleotide sequence: TGTGCCAGCAGTGACTCCAGCCCGGGAGATACGCAGTATTTT. Amino acids: CASSDSSPGDTQYF.

This clone was recorded only once. This sequence joins TRBV10-3 and TRBJ1-6, with 10 bases aligning to TRBD1. Germline loops: CDR1 ENHRY, CDR2 SYGVKD. The CDR3 has 15 amino acids. Trimming removed 6 bases from V and 8 bases from J; junction bases left unmatched: 7. In nucleotides, the CDR3 is TGTGCCATCAGCGTAACCGGGACAGGGGATTCACCCCTCCACTTT. Amino acids: CAISVTGTGDSPLHF.

The V gene is TRBV6-6, the J gene TRBJ1-5; 8 bases fit TRBD1. There are 14 residues in the CDR3. Trimming at V came to 0 bases and at J to 7 bases, leaving 2 bases not matched to a gene. Germline V gene lookup returns CDR1 MNHNY and CDR2 SVGAGI (reference sequence). The CDR3 sequence: CASSYSAGGQPQHF. In nucleotides, the CDR3 is TGTGCCAGCAGTTACTCGGCAGGGGGCCAGCCCCAGCATTTT.

The chain combines TRBV5-4 with TRBJ1-5; D is possibly TRBD1 (5 bases). Between the trimmed V and J ends, which lost 2 bases and 3 bases, there was a span of 15 bases. The CDR3 length is 16 residues. Germline CDR1 reads SGHNT; CDR2 reads YYREEE (reference sequence). The CDR3 region has the DNA TGTGCCAGCAGCTTTGGGGGAGGGATCATCAATCAGCCCCAGCATTTT. Protein sequence: CASSFGGGIINQPQHF.

V and J are TRBV6-2 or TRBV6-3 and TRBJ2-7; a possible D gene is TRBD1 (6 bases). The CDR3 loop spans 14 amino acids. In germline, CDR1 is MNHEY, CDR2 SVGEGT. The germline V and J ends were trimmed by 6 bases and 5 bases, with 17 bases remaining between them. CDR3 sequence reads: CASSLPRWTDEQYF. CDR3 DNA sequence: TGTGCCAGCAGCCTACCCCGCTGGACAGACGAGCAGTACTTC.

This clone was observed a single time. The gene calls are TRBV7-2 and TRBJ2-3; 8 nucleotides agree with TRBD1. In germline, CDR1 is SGHTA, CDR2 FQGNSA. Trimming cost V 5 bases and J 2 bases; bases outside gene matches: 6. The CDR3 length is 15 residues. CDR3 amino acids: CASSRDRGFTDTQYF. The CDR3 DNA sequence: TGTGCCAGCAGCCGTGACAGGGGATTCACAGATACGCAGTATTTT.

This chain links TRBV18 with TRBJ1-1; D is ambiguous. CDR1 KGHSH and CDR2 LQKENI come from the germline V gene. CDR3 length: 12 amino acids. Trimming stripped 2 bases from V and 5 bases from J, with 6 bases between. The CDR3 protein is CASSPISTEAFF. CDR3 sequence (DNA): TGTGCCAGCTCACCAATTTCAACTGAAGCTTTCTTT.

V is TRBV5-6 and J is TRBJ1-2; no clear D gene. The CDR3 extends over 14 amino acids. V gave up 0 bases and J gave up 4 bases, with 10 bases separating them. From germline, CDR1 is SGHDT and CDR2 YYEEEE. The CDR3 spells CASSLGLEGYGYTF. CDR3 in DNA: TGTGCCAGCAGCTTGGGCCTCGAGGGCTATGGCTACACCTTC.

CDR3 protein: CASRAGNQPQHF. Here the CDR3 DNA reads TGTGCCAGCAGAGCAGGGAATCAGCCCCAGCATTTT. The chain employs TRBV6-5 and TRBJ1-5, with a weak D call TRBD1 (5 bases). The CDR3 extends over 12 amino acids. V shed 6 bases and J shed 4 bases, with 7 bases lying between them. Germline CDR1 is MNHEY and CDR2 is SVGAGI.

J is TRBJ2-7 and V is TRBV18, with 8 bases matching TRBD2. CDR3 length: 16 residues. The V and J ends lost 3 bases and 2 bases, in that order; junction bases with no gene match: 9. Looked up from germline, CDR1 is KGHSH and CDR2 is LQKENI. CDR3 bases: TGTGCCAGCTCACCTTTACCAGCGGGAGTTGCCTACGAGCAGTACTTC. Its translation is CASSPLPAGVAYEQYF.

V and J are TRBV6-6 and TRBJ1-1, with TRBD1 matching over 9 bases. CDR3 length: 14 amino acids. Germline V gives CDR1 MNHNY, CDR2 SVGAGI (reference sequence). Unmatched junction bases numbered 4, after V lost 6 bases and J lost 2 bases. The CDR3 DNA reads as TGTGCCAGCAGCACAGGGGGCTTTAACACTGAAGCTTTCTTT. Its protein product is CASSTGGFNTEAFF.

The gene calls are TRBV4-1 and TRBJ1-2; TRBD1 matches 8 bases. The CDR3 covers 15 residues. V shed 1 base, J shed 8 bases, and the junction held 9 bases outside the gene matches. Germline CDR1 reads MGHRA; CDR2 reads YSYEKL. CDR3 loop: CASSQVADRGGGYTF. In DNA form, the CDR3 reads TGCGCCAGCAGCCAAGTGGCTGACAGGGGTGGGGGCTACACCTTC.

The chain uses TRBV19 and TRBJ1-2, with D possibly matching TRBD1 (6 bases). The CDR3 covers 14 residues. Per the germline V gene, CDR1 is LNHDA and CDR2 is SQIVND (reference sequence). V gave up 5 bases and J gave up 4 bases, with 14 bases separating them. The DNA for the CDR3 is TGTGCCAGTAGTCCCCAGACAGGTCCCTATGGCTACACCTTC. This translates into CASSPQTGPYGYTF.

The V and J genes are TRBV7-2 and TRBJ1-1; 10 bases align to TRBD1. Unmatched junction bases numbered 4, after V lost 5 bases and J lost 4 bases. CDR1 is SGHTA and CDR2 is FQGNSA in the germline V gene. The CDR3 contains 14 residues. The CDR3 is CASSPGTGVTEAFF. The CDR3 bases are TGTGCCAGCAGCCCTGGGACAGGGGTCACTGAAGCTTTCTTT.

The V gene is TRBV28, the J gene TRBJ2-7; TRBD2 is a possible D gene (5 bases). The CDR3 extends over 15 amino acids. Germline loops: CDR1 MDHEN, CDR2 SYDVKM. Deletions cut 5 bases from V and 0 bases from J, with 14 bases between. CDR3 sequence (DNA): TGTGCCAGCAGTCAAACCAGCGGTTTCTCCTACGAGCAGTACTTC. Its translation: CASSQTSGFSYEQYF.